These 6 T cell receptor beta chains were sequenced from one sample in a study of T cells in Graves' hyperthyroidism and ophthalmopathy. There were TCR beta CDR3 regions amplified from RNA transcripts. The study used the HTBI primer set for a first-round RT-PCR of the TCR CDR3. TCRdb reanalysed the multiplex PCR reads using MiXCR and keeps one entry per CDR3 protein. The table includes a few hundred thousand distinct CDR3 sequences, roughly 15% detected once. Sequencing was done on a sample of blood. These receptor sequences come from a young woman with Graves' hyperthyroidism.

This rearrangement joins TRBV11-2 to TRBJ1-3; D not resolved. The CDR3 is 14 amino acids. Trimming pared 9 bases from V and 0 bases from J, leaving 12 bases between. Germline loops: CDR1 SGHAT, CDR2 FQNNGV. CDR3 region: CASYGSRSGNTIYF. The CDR3 DNA sequence: TGTGCCAGTTACGGGAGTCGCTCTGGAAACACCATATATTTT.

This clonotype showed up many times. CDR3 residues: CASSRLPAGGENEQFF. In DNA form, the CDR3 reads TGTGCCAGCAGCCGGCTTCCAGCGGGAGGGGAGAATGAGCAGTTCTTC. The chain joins TRBV7-3 to TRBJ2-1; TRBD2 matches 10 bases. Germline CDR1 reads SGHTA; CDR2 reads FQGTGA. CDR3 length: 16 residues. V dropped 5 bases and J dropped 7; count of bases not matched to a gene: 11.

This clonotype was recorded many times. The chain's CDR3 is CSARDVGQGAGKLFF. The CDR3 DNA follows: TGCAGTGCTAGAGATGTGGGGCAGGGGGCCGGAAAACTGTTTTTT. The chain uses TRBV20-1 and TRBJ1-4, with TRBD1 matching over 8 bases. The CDR3 runs to 15 residues. Per germline, CDR1 DFQATT and CDR2 SNEGSKA (reference sequence). The V gene end was trimmed by 0 bases and the J gene end by 10 bases; junction bases not matched to a gene: 10.

This clonotype has at least ten counts. The chain joins TRBV28 to TRBJ1-5; D unresolved. Trimming cost V 3 bases and J 0 bases, with 18 bases left between them. Germline V gives CDR1 MDHEN, CDR2 SYDVKM. This CDR3 contains 18 residues. The CDR3 DNA sequence: TGTGCCAGCAGTTTTCGGTTTGGCAGAGACTATAGCAATCAGCCCCAGCATTTT. Its protein product is CASSFRFGRDYSNQPQHF.

This clonotype showed up many times. The chain joins TRBV4-3 to TRBJ2-7, with 10 bases fitting TRBD2. V was clipped by 4 bases and J by 0 bases; unmatched bases: 3. The germline CDR1 and CDR2 sequences are LGHNA and YSLEER. The CDR3 covers 15 residues. In DNA form, the CDR3 reads TGCGCCAGCAGCCCTACTAGCGGGGTCTCCTACGAGCAGTACTTC. Translation gives CASSPTSGVSYEQYF.

The genes are TRBV30 and TRBJ2-6; 8 bases agree with TRBD1. With V trimmed by 3 bases and J by 0 bases, 7 bases remained unmatched. CDR1 is GTSNPN, CDR2 SVGIG, per germline (reference sequence). The CDR3 is 17 residues long. CDR3 sequence: CAWRTGEINSGANVLTF. In DNA, the CDR3 is TGTGCCTGGAGGACAGGGGAAATTAACTCTGGGGCCAACGTCCTGACTTTC. The full variable domain, completed using reference TRBV30 and TRBJ2-6, is SQTIHQWPATLVQPVGSPLSLECTVEGTSNPNLYWYRQAAGRGLQLLFYSVGIGQISSEVPQNLSASRPQDRQFILSSKKLLLSDSGFYLCAWRTGEINSGANVLTFGAGSRLTVL.